This T cell receptor (beta chain) was identified during a study of OX40 agonist ivuxolimab in advanced cancers. CDR3 length equals 12 residues. The V end was cut by 3 bases, the J end by 10 bases, with 13 bases between. This table comes from immunoSEQ multiplex PCR, and its TCRdb copy is limited to in-frame clones, with some not included. This sample carries approximately 50,000 clones, 85% to 95% of them seen once, and the ten largest clones take about 11%. This receptor was obtained from an adult with an advanced solid tumor such as melanoma, head and neck, liver or kidney cancer. The source material was CD4+ or CD8+ T cells sorted from blood, sampled in a trial of the OX40 agonist ivuxolimab. This chain links TRBV5-3 with TRBJ1-1; no reliable D call. TRBV5-3 is marked as an open reading frame, function uncertain. The CDR3 nucleotides are TGTGCCAGAAGCTCCGGACGTCGTGGAGCTTTCTTT. This codes for CARSSGRRGAFF.